This T cell receptor beta chain was profiled in a study of esophageal squamous cell carcinoma tumors (dated by TCRdb to the early 2020s). About the investigation overall: Principal component analysis with K-means clustering of immunohistochemical values for T-cell and checkpoint markers was used to divide patients into immuno relation high and low groups. The roughly eleven cases yielded 1,671,742 total TCRalpha reads and some 1,300,000 total TCRbeta reads, and approximately 32,000 and 35,000 of those reads, respectively, were unique. The purpose of the study was to evaluate TCR repertoire diversity and shared TCR repertoires of T cells in the tumor environment of esophageal squamous cell carcinoma. The wider cohort comprised about 53 surgically treated esophageal squamous cell carcinoma patients in Japan, with some 20 high and 32 low immuno relation cases. TCR sequencing covered 10 patients: five randomly selected high immuno relation cases and five background-matched low immuno relation cases. General study outcomes and caveats: A single dominant TCRalpha VJ recombination with apparently reduced TCRalpha diversity was observed in three of the 10 cases. Under 30 TRAV|TRAJ and fewer than 25 TRBV|TRBJ combinations, including TRAV13-1|TRAJ22 and TRBV7-9|TRBJ2-7, appeared to be shared among high immuno relation cases. Because TCRalpha and TCRbeta chains were sequenced separately, chain pairing and recognized antigens remained unknown. Only a few cases were included in the TCR repertoire analysis, and no investigation at the CDR3 clonotype level was performed. The high and low immuno relation groups did not differ in total TCR repertoire counts, but the high immuno relation group had more significant repertoire counts. Given the large variation in the TCRalphabeta repertoire, the shared V|J recombination candidates might have been chosen by chance.

The CDR3 measures 15 amino acids from cysteine to phenylalanine. Only the CDR3 part of the read is kept: 45 bases, read in frame from the first base. Trimming costs V 4 bases and J 0 bases, and their ends lie 7 bases apart. Patients who had received neoadjuvant chemotherapy or for whom clinical information was lacking were excluded from enrollment. The TCR-sequenced cases shown were male, and subtotal esophagectomy with 2- or 3-field lymphadenectomy was performed in the TCR-sequenced cases shown. No T-cell sorting was done; instead, RNA was pulled from bulk tumor tissue sections using a Qiagen AllPrep kit. Until RNA extraction, small sections of tumor tissue removed at surgery were kept in RNAlater reagent at -80 degrees C. The library was obtained by 5' RACE. PCR was performed with KAPA HiFi using TCRalpha or TCRbeta constant-region primers together with a P20EA primer, and a nested second PCR was then carried out with CA2 or CB2. TCR genes were amplified by unbiased adaptor ligation RT-PCR, with reverse transcription by Superscript III and a polyT18-containing BSL-18E primer. Following second-strand synthesis and blunting, the P10EA/P20EA adaptor was ligated to the 5' end of the cDNA, and NotI digestion was then performed. Both the first and second PCRs consisted of 20 to 25 cycles of 98 degrees C for 20 s, 65 degrees C for 30 s and 72 degrees C for 1 min. Amplicons were indexed with the Nextera XT Index kit v2 Set A, pooled in equimolar amounts and quantified on a Qubit 2.0 Fluorometer. Sequencing was carried out on the Illumina MiSeq platform with 2x300 bp paired-end reads. Regarding the original processing steps: Reads were assigned to V and J genes by highest identity to IMGT reference sequences using Repertoire Genesis software ver.1.0. CDR3 was defined from Cys104 to Phe118 plus Gly119 and translated, and unique sequence reads were defined by distinct V, J and CDR3 amino acids. A shared V|J combination was chosen only when it reached significance in both a Fisher's exact test in edgeR and a Mann Whitney U test. Repertoire dissimilarity index was computed with the R rdi package after removing singletons and bootstrapping 500 repertoire combinations. TCRdb reran the public reads through fastp at Q25 and MiXCR, keeping productive beta chains. Identical CDR3 proteins give one entry, which carries the most common genes and DNA. The V and J calls, along with clone size, are taken from TCRdb and not from the paper's own processing. In all, the sample holds under 1,500 distinct CDR3 sequences, and roughly an eighth of those were seen once. Together, the top ten hold around a third of the sample.

This clonotype counts as medium-sized (0.01 to 0.1%). It lacks a known antigen. The input lacks base qualities; no much larger clone sits a single base away. Sequences were obtained from tumor tissue. The sequence derives from a man aged 45-79 years with esophageal squamous cell carcinoma. This sequence uses TRBV12-3 or TRBV12-4 and TRBJ2-6; no D gene can be assigned with confidence. DNA sequence: TGTGCCAGCAGTTCCCACTTCTCTGGGGCCAACGTCCTGACTTTC. Translated, it reads CASSSHFSGANVLTF.